Below are 7 T cell receptor beta chains sequenced from a single sample in a study of T cells in Graves' hyperthyroidism and ophthalmopathy. RNA transcripts served as the template for amplifying TCR beta CDR3 regions. Primed by the HTBI set, a first-round RT-PCR was run on the TCR CDR3. TCRdb recomputed calls from the multiplex PCR reads with MiXCR, one row per CDR3 protein. The sample records a few hundred thousand distinct CDR3 sequences, approximately 15% being singletons. Sequenced: blood. Source of these receptors: a young woman with Graves' hyperthyroidism.

This clonotype was seen only a few times. The chain combines TRBV20-1 with TRBJ1-1; 7 nucleotides agree with TRBD1. The germline gives CDR1 DFQATT, CDR2 SNEGSKA (reference sequence). CDR3 size: 12 residues. V lost 8 bases and J lost 4; bases outside the gene matches: 7. CDR3 sequence: CSPTGDSTEAFF. In nucleotides, the CDR3 is TGCAGTCCAACAGGGGATTCCACTGAAGCTTTCTTT.

This clonotype was counted many times. This chain connects TRBV27 to TRBJ1-2; no definite D call. The CDR3 spans 14 residues. V dropped 5 bases and J dropped 2 bases, with 12 bases sitting between them. The V gene's germline CDR1 is MNHEY and CDR2 SMNVEV (reference sequence). Here the CDR3 DNA reads TGTGCCAGCAGTCCAGACCTACCGAACTATGGCTACACCTTC. Protein product: CASSPDLPNYGYTF.

There are a few counts of this clonotype. The chain employs TRBV6-5 and TRBJ2-7, with D uncertain. The V end lost 2 bases, the J end lost 1 base, and 9 bases lay between the germline ends. The CDR3 runs 14 residues. Germline-derived CDR1 and CDR2 are MNHEY and SVGAGI. The CDR3 sequence: CASSYSQASYEQYV. CDR3 nucleotides: TGTGCCAGCAGTTACAGCCAGGCTTCCTACGAGCAGTACGTC.

The table lists this clonotype with a few counts. The V call is TRBV20-1, the J call TRBJ2-3, with D perhaps matching TRBD2 (6 bases). With 2 bases removed from V and 5 bases from J, the gap between germline ends came to 14 bases. The CDR3 contains 14 residues. The V gene's germline CDR1 is DFQATT and CDR2 SNEGSKA (reference sequence). The CDR3 protein is CSARQGGALDTQYF. CDR3 bases: TGCAGTGCTAGACAGGGAGGAGCATTAGATACGCAGTATTTT.

There are a few counts of this clonotype. This chain joins TRBV12-3 or TRBV12-4 and TRBJ2-7; TRBD1 matches at 8 bases. This CDR3 has 15 amino acids. CDR3 in amino acids: CASSQVTGASYEQYV. CDR3 in DNA: TGCGCCAGCAGCCAAGTGACAGGGGCCTCCTACGAGCAGTACGTC.

This clonotype was seen many times. The rearrangement links TRBV12-3 or TRBV12-4 to TRBJ1-1; the D is unclear. This CDR3 has 14 amino acids. Trimming pared 6 bases from V and 0 bases from J, leaving 11 bases between. The CDR3 coding sequence is TGTGCCAGCAGATACCTGGGAGTGAACACTGAAGCTTTCTTT. It translates to CASRYLGVNTEAFF.

This clonotype has a count of ten or more. V and J are TRBV12-5 and TRBJ1-6, with D perhaps TRBD1 (6 bases). Germline CDR1 is LGHNT and CDR2 is FRNRAP. CDR3 length equals 11 residues. V was clipped by 4 bases and J by 18 bases, with 13 bases between them. This CDR3 is CASGYGQLYHF. The CDR3 bases are TGTGCTAGTGGTTACGGACAGCTCTACCACTTT.